This T cell receptor beta chain was profiled in a study of cytomegalovirus exposure and HLA in healthy donors. Study context: Genetic ancestry analysis placed around four fifths of the 300 to 400 donors that were genotyped in the Caucasian-associated cluster.

The study's findings and limits: Data from an earlier analysis indicated that most TCR beta V segments were productive either about 87% or about 30% of the time.

This CDR3 region has 14 residues. Trimming at V came to 5 bases and at J to 6 bases, leaving 5 bases not matched to a gene. Per the germline V gene, CDR1 is LNHDA and CDR2 is SQIVND (reference sequence). Primers for the PCR totalled 60 Vbeta and 13 Jbeta. Profiling relied on immunoSEQ multiplex PCR, and the TCRdb table lists in-frame clones only, not all of them. This table has 250,000 to 350,000 clones, about nine tenths appearing once. Comments on this clone: Its antigen remains unidentified.

Material: PBMCs. The chain has TRBV19 and TRBJ2-7; 12 bases are shared with TRBD1. This clonotype was sampled from a man aged 40-50 years in good health and CMV-seropositive. CDR3 residues: CASSAGTGGAEQYF. The CDR3 region has the DNA TGTGCCAGTAGTGCGGGGACAGGGGGCGCCGAGCAGTACTTC.